This T cell receptor (beta chain) came from a study of breast tumors, draining lymph nodes, adjacent tissues (dated by TCRdb to about 2016). In terms of the full investigation: In breast cancer patients, the study compared the TCR beta repertoires of tumor, adjacent nontumor tissue and axillary lymph nodes. In human breast cancer, the study set out to evaluate how tumor, surrounding tissue and draining lymph node repertoires relate to one another and whether T cells may move between these sites. Beyond this particular receptor, the publication reports: Tumor and nontumor tissue repertoires were found to be significantly more similar in luminal-like than in basal-like breast cancer. The data were judged consistent with most tumor T cells deriving from the lymph node and then expanding within tumor tissue. Tumor T-cell repertoires showed less diversity than lymph node repertoires and more diversity than nontumor tissue repertoires, and tumor T-cell repertoires showed preferential V and J gene usage. The study presented the conclusion that tumor T cells originate in lymph nodes as consistent with a hypothesis, not as something directly demonstrated.

This clonotype was recorded at least ten times. What antigen it recognizes has not been identified. No base quality information exists; no much larger clone differs at one position. Sequencing relied on an Illumina HiSeq 2000. Multiplex PCR amplification was used to build the TCR beta chain libraries. High-throughput sequencing was used to analyze the amplified TCR beta chain products. TCRdb reanalyzed the raw reads on its own, using fastp at Q25 for trimming and MiXCR for clone calling, and kept in-frame beta chains. Rows are combined by CDR3 protein, so each entry shows the most common genes and DNA. The sample table holds over 200,000 distinct CDR3 sequences, of which 32% were seen once. The ten largest clones take up 1.2% to 1.5% of the sample. The axillary draining lymph nodes of breast cancer patients were the source of the lymph node samples. The source is a female donor with breast cancer. Some clones in this sample may be carry-over from other donors' samples. Sequencing was done on a sample of axillary lymph node tissue.

The CDR3 region reads CASSLRQNRAEQYF. The DNA reads as follows: TGTGCCAGCAGTTTAAGACAGAACAGAGCCGAGCAGTACTTC. This receptor chain uses TRBV12-3 or TRBV12-4 and TRBJ2-7; perhaps TRBD1 is the D gene, with 5 bases matching. The CDR3 contains 14 residues, cysteine and phenylalanine counted. The kept DNA is CDR3 alone, 42 bases in frame from the first base. The junction carries 14 bases between V and J, which are trimmed by 2 bases and 6 bases respectively.